Reported below is one TCR beta chain. Its target is not known. This entry comes from a study of PD-1 blockade in classical Hodgkin lymphoma. Study-level findings and limits: The baseline diversity of complete responders showed similarity to that of newly diagnosed patients.

Libraries were prepared by immunoSEQ multiplex PCR; TCRdb keeps only in-frame clonotypes and omits some of them. The table includes about 97,000 clones, over 80% detected once. Following autologous stem cell transplantation, relapse occurred in every patient, and exposure to brentuximab vedotin varied. Best response was recorded as complete response, partial response or progressive disease. CDR3 length equals 12 residues. V lost 3 bases to trimming and J lost 2 bases, with 5 bases between them. CDR1 and CDR2 (germline): ENHRY, SYGVKD. This sequence joins TRBV10-3 and TRBJ2-7; D gene unclear. Here the sequenced sample was peripheral blood mononuclear cells (PBMCs), taken at baseline. The sequence was obtained from a human donor with classical Hodgkin lymphoma. Here the CDR3 DNA reads TGTGCCATCAGTGATGATGCCTACGAGCAGTACTTC. Residues: CAISDDAYEQYF.